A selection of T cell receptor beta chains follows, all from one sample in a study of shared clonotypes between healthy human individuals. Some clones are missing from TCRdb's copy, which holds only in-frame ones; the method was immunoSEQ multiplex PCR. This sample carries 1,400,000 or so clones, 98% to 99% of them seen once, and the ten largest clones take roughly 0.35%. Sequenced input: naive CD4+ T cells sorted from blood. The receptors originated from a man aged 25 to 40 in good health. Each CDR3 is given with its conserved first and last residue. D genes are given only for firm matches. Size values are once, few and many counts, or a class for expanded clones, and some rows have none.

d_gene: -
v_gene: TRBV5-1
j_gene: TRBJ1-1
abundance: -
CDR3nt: TGCGCCAGCAGCCCCGGTGGACATTTGGGGTCGGAAGCTTTCTTT
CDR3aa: CASSPGGHLGSEAFF

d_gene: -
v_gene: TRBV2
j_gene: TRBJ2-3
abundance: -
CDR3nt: TGTGCCAGCAAAAATATCGTCGCAGATACGCAGTATTTT
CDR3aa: CASKNIVADTQYF

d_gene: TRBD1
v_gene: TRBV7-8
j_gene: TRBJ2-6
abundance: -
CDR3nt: TGTGCCAGCAGCTCCTCGGGACAGGGGGCCCAAAGACCCTGGTCTGGGGCCAACGTCCTGACTTTC
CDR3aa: CASSSSGQGAQRPWSGANVLTF

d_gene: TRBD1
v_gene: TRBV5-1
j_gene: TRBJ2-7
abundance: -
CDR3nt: TGCGCCAGCAGCCCCGGGACAGGGTTGAACGAGCAGTACTTC
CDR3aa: CASSPGTGLNEQYF

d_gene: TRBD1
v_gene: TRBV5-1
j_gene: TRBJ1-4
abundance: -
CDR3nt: TGCGCCAGCAGCTGGGACAGGGATGGCGAAAAACTGTTTTTT
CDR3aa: CASSWDRDGEKLFF

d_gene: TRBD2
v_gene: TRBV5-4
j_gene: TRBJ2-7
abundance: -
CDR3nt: TGTGCCAGCAGCGCGGATCCCGGGAGGACCTACGAGCAGTACTTC
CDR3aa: CASSADPGRTYEQYF

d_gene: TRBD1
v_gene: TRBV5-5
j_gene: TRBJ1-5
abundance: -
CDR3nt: TGTGCCAGCAGCTTGTTGACAGGGGGCTATAATCAGCCCCAGCATTTT
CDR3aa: CASSLLTGGYNQPQHF

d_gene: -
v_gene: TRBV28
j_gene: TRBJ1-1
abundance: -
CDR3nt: TGTGCCGTCAGACGCTCCAGGGAAGTTAACACTGAAGCTTTCTTT
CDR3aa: CAVRRSREVNTEAFF

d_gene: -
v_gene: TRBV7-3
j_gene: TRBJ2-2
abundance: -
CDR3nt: TGTGCCAGCAGCCGCAACACCGGGGAGCTGTTTTTT
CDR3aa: CASSRNTGELFF

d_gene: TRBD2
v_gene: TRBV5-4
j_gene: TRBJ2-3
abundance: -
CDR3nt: TGTGCCAGCAGCTTGGCAGCGGGAGTGGATACGCAGTATTTT
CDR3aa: CASSLAAGVDTQYF

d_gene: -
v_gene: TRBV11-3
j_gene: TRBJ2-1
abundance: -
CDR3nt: TGTGCCAGCAGCTTAGGGGGCAGGGTGGTCTACAATGAGCAGTTCTTC
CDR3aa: CASSLGGRVVYNEQFF

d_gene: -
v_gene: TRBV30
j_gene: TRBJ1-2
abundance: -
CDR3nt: TGTGCCTGGAGTTTGGGGGGAACCTATGGCTACACCTTC
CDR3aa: CAWSLGGTYGYTF

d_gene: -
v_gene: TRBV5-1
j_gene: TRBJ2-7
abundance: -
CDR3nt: TGCGCCAGCAGCTGGGGGTCCGATTTTGTCAGTCTTCACAACTACGAGCAGTACTTC
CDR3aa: CASSWGSDFVSLHNYEQYF

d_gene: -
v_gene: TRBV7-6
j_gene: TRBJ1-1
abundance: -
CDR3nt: TGTGCCAGCAGAATGGTGGGGCACACTGAAGCTTTCTTT
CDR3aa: CASRMVGHTEAFF

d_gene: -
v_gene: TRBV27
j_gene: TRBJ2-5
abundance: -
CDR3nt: TGTGCCAGCAGTTTATATTGGGATCCCCCCCTTCAGACCCAGTACTTC
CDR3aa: CASSLYWDPPLQTQYF

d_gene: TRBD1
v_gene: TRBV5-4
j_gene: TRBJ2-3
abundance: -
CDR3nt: TGTGCCATTTATCCGGGACAGGGGCCCTCTAGCACAGATACGCAGTATTTT
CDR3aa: CAIYPGQGPSSTDTQYF

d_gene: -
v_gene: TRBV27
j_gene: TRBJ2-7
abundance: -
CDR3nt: TGTGCCAGCTCGAGGACGGGTTCCTACGAGCAGTACTTC
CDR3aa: CASSRTGSYEQYF

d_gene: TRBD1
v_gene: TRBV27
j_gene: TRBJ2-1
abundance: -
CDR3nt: TGTGCCAGCACCACAGGGGGAACCCGCTACAATGAGCAGTTCTTC
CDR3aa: CASTTGGTRYNEQFF

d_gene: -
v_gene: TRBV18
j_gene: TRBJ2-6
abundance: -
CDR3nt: TGTGCCAGCTCACCTTTAGGCGCAGGGGGGAATGGGGCCAACGTCCTGACTTTC
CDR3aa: CASSPLGAGGNGANVLTF

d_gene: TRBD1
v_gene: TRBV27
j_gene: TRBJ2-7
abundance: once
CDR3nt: TGTGCCAGCAGTTTAGGGGGTGAGGGACAGCGCGAGCAGTACTTC
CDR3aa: CASSLGGEGQREQYF

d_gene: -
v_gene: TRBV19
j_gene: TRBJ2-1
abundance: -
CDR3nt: TGTGCCAGTAGTATTTCACGGGGCTCCTTCAATGAGCAGTTCTTC
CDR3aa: CASSISRGSFNEQFF

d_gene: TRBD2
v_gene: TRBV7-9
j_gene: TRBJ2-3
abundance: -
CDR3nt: TGTGCCAGCAGCCCGACAGTTTGGGGCGGGAGAACAGATACGCAGTATTTT
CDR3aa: CASSPTVWGGRTDTQYF

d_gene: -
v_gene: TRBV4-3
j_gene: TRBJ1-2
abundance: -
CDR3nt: TGCGCCAGCAGCCCCACCAGAGGGAGGGTGAATGGCTACACCTTC
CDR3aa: CASSPTRGRVNGYTF

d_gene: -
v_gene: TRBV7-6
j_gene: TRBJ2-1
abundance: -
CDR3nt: TGTGCCAGCAGCGGCTCCACGTCCAATGAGCAGTTCTTC
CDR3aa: CASSGSTSNEQFF

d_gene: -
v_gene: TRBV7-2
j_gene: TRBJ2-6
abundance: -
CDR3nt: TGTGCCAGCAGCTTCAGCTCTGGGGCCAACGTCCTGACTTTC
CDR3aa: CASSFSSGANVLTF

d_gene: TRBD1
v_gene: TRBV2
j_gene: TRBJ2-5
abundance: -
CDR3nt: TGTGCCAGCAGTACGGGACAGGGTGAAGAGACCCAGTACTTC
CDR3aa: CASSTGQGEETQYF

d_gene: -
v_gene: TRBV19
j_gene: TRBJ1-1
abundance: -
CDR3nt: TGTGCCAGTAGTAATGGCGGTTTGAACACTGAAGCTTTCTTT
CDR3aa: CASSNGGLNTEAFF

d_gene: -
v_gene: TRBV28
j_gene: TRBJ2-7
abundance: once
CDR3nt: TGTGCCAGCAGGTCCGGGGCAGAACGGCGAGAGCAGTACTTC
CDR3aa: CASRSGAERREQYF

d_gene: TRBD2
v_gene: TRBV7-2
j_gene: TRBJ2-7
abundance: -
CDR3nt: TGTGCCAGCAGCCCCTCTTCAGCGGGGGCCTACGAGCAGTACTTC
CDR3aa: CASSPSSAGAYEQYF

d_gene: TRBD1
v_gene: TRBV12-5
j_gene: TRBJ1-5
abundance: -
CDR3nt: TGTGCTTGTTCGGGACAGTTAAATCAGCCCCAGCATTTT
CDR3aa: CACSGQLNQPQHF

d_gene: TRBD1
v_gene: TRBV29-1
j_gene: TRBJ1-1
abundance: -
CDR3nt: TGCAGCGTTTACAGGGGCAACACTGAAGCTTTCTTT
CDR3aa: CSVYRGNTEAFF

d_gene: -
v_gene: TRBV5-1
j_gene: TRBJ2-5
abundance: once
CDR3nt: TGCGCCAGCAGCTCCTATAATCAAGAGACCCAGTACTTC
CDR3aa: CASSSYNQETQYF

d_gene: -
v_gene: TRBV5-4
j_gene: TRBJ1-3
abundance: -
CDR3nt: TGTGCCAGCAGCTTGGGACAGGCCTCTGGAAACACCATATATTTT
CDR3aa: CASSLGQASGNTIYF

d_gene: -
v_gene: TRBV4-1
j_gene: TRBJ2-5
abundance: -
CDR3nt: TGCGCCAGCAGCCAAGGGAACAGGGTAGAGACCCAGTACTTC
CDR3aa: CASSQGNRVETQYF

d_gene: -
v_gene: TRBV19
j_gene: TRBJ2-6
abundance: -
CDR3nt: TGTGCCAGTAGTAAATTTTCCGGGGCCAACGTCCTGACTTTC
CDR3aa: CASSKFSGANVLTF

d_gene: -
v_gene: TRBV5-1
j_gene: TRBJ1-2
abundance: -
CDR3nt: TGCGCCAGCAGCTTGGCCACCCAGGGACGCGATGGCTACACCTTC
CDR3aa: CASSLATQGRDGYTF

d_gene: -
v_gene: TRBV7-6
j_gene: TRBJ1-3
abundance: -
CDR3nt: TGTGCCAGCAGCCCCCAGCTCAACTCTGGAAACACCATATATTTT
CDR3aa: CASSPQLNSGNTIYF

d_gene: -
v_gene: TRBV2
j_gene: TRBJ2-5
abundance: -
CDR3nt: TGTGCCAGCAGTGAAGCCTGGGAGACCCAGTACTTC
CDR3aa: CASSEAWETQYF

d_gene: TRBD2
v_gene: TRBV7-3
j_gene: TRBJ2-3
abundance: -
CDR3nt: TGTGCCAGCAGCCGCCAACCGGGACTAGCGGGAGATTCCACAGATACGCAGTATTTT
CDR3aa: CASSRQPGLAGDSTDTQYF

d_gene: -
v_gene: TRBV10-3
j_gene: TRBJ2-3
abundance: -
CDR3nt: TGTGCCATCAGTGAGTCTAGAGCGACGCAGTATTTT
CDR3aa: CAISESRATQYF

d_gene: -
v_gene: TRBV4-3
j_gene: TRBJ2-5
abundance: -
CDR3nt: TGCGCCAGCAGCCAAGGAGTCCAAGAGACCCAGTACTTC
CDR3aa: CASSQGVQETQYF